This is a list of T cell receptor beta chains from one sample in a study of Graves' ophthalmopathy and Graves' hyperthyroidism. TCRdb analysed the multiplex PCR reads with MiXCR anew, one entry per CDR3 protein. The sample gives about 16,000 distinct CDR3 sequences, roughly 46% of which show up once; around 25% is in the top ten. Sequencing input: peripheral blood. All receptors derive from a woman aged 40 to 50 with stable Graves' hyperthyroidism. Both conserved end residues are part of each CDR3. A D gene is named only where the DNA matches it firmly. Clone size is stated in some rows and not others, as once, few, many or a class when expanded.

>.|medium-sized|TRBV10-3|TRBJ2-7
TGTGCCATCAGGGCGGAGGGGGGGGTCTCCTACGAGCAGTACTTC
CAIRAEGGVSYEQYF
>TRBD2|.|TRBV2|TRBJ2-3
TGTGCCAGCAGTGGAGGCGGGGGGACCGCGAAGGATGAGCAGTATTTT
CASSGGGGTAKDEQYF
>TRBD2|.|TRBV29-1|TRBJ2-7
TGCAGCGTTGAAGATAAGACTAGCGGGAGTTGGCCCTACGAGCAGTACTTC
CSVEDKTSGSWPYEQYF
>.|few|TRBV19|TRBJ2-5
TGTGCCAGTAGTGGCGGATATCGAGAGACCCAGTACTTC
CASSGGYRETQYF
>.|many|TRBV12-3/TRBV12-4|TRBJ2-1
TGTGCCAGCAGTAATGTAGGGGCCGAGCAGTTCTTC
CASSNVGAEQFF
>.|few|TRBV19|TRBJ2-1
TGTGCCAGTAGTATCGAGACCAATCCACTATACAATGAGCAGTTCTTC
CASSIETNPLYNEQFF
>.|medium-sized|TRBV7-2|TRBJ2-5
TGTGCCAGCAGCTTAGGAAGGCAGCCCCCCGAGGCCCAGTACTTC
CASSLGRQPPEAQYF
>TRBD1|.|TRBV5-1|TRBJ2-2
TGCGCCAGCAGCTTCCAATGGACAGGGGCTAGCACCGGGGAGCTGTTTTTT
CASSFQWTGASTGELFF
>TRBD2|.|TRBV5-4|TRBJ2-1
TGTGCCGGCAGCTTCCTGATGACTAGCGGGGATTTGGGTGTCAATAAGCAGTTCTTC
CAGSFLMTSGDLGVNKQFF
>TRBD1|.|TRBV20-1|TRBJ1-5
TGCAGTGCGAGAAACCCAGGGGGGGGCAATCAGCCCCAGCATTTT
CSARNPGGGNQPQHF
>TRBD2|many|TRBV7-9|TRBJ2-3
TGTGCCAGCAGCTTAGGAACTAGCGGGAGTAGTACGCAGTATTTT
CASSLGTSGSSTQYF
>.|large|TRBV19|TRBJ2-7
TGTGCCAGTAGTCTCGGACGCCACTCCTACGAGCAGTACTTC
CASSLGRHSYEQYF
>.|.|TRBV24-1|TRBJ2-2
TGTGCCACCAGTGAACCCGGGACGGACCCTGGTCACACCGGGGAGCTGTTTTTT
CATSEPGTDPGHTGELFF
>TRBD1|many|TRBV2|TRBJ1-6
TGTGCCAGCAGTGGGCCGGGACAGGGGGTTAATTCACCCCTCCACTTT
CASSGPGQGVNSPLHF
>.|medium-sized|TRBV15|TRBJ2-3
TGTGCCACCAGGGTCCAGCGGAGCACAGATACGCAGTATTTT
CATRVQRSTDTQYF
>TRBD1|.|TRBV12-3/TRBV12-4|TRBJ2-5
TGTGCCAGCAGGCAGGGGGCTCTTGGGGAGACCCAGTACTTC
CASRQGALGETQYF
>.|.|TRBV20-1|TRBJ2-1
TGCAGTGCTCTCCACAATGAGCAGTTCTTC
CSALHNEQFF
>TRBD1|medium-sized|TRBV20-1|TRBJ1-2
TGCAGTGCTAGAGCGGGACAGGGCTATGGCTACACCTTC
CSARAGQGYGYTF
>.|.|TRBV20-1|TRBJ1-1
TGCAGTGCACCTAGGCCAAGAATGAACACTGAAGCTTTCTTT
CSAPRPRMNTEAFF
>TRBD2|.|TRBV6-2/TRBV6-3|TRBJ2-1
TGTGCCAGCAGTTCTTCCCACCGGGGGGGAATTGAGCAGTTCTTC
CASSSSHRGGIEQFF
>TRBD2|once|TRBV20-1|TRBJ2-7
TGCAGTGCTAGAGGCCAATCGGGAGGCGCCTACGAGCAGTACTTC
CSARGQSGGAYEQYF
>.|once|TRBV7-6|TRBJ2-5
TGTGCCAGCAGCCTGACCGACCAAGAGACCCAGTACTTC
CASSLTDQETQYF
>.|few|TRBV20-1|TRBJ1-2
TGCAGTGCTAGAGACGGGGTCTATGGCTACACCTTC
CSARDGVYGYTF
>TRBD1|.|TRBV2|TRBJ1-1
TGTGCCAGCAGTGTGAGGACAGGGGGGACTGAAGCTTTCTTT
CASSVRTGGTEAFF
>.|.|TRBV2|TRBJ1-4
TGTGCCAGCAGTGAGGATCGGACGCAGGTCATAAATGGAAAACTGTTTTTT
CASSEDRTQVINGKLFF
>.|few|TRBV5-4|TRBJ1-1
TGTGCCAGCACCTGGGAGGGGCTCTACACTGAAGCTTTCTTT
CASTWEGLYTEAFF
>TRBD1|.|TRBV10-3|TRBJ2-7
TGTGCCATCAGTGAAAACAAAAGGACAGGGGGAGGTAGAGCGTACGAGCAGTACTTC
CAISENKRTGGGRAYEQYF
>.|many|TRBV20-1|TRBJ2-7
TGCAGTGCCCCCCGGCCAGGGGCCGATTCTAGGGAGCAGTACTTC
CSAPRPGADSREQYF
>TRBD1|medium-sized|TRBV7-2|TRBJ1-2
TGTGCCAGCAGCGGACAGGGGAGTAACTATGGCTACACCTTC
CASSGQGSNYGYTF
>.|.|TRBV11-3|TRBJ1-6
TGTGCCAGCAGCTTTGGTGCAAAGGAGTCACCCCTCCACTTT
CASSFGAKESPLHF
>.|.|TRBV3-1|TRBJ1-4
TGTGCCAGCAGCCTCGGGACGGGGGAACTGTTTTTT
CASSLGTGELFF
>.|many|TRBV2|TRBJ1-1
TGTGCCAGCAGGGAAAATTATGGGAAGCGAACCGCTGAAGCTTTCTTT
CASRENYGKRTAEAFF
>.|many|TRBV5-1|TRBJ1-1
TGCGCCAGCAGCTTGCCAGGGGCTGAAGCTTTCTTT
CASSLPGAEAFF
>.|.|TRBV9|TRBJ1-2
TGTGCCAGCAGCGCGCAAAGAGGAGGGGAACTCTATGGCTACACCTTC
CASSAQRGGELYGYTF
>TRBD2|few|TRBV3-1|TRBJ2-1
TGTGCCAGCAGCCAGGCCTCGGGACTAGCGCGTGGGAATGAGCAGTTCTTC
CASSQASGLARGNEQFF
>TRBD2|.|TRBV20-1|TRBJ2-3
TGCAGTGCTAGATACCCGGGACTAGCGCCCGCAGATACGCAGTATTTT
CSARYPGLAPADTQYF
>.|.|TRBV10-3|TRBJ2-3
TGTGCCAGCAGTTACTCGGGGGACCTCACAGATACGCGGTATTTT
CASSYSGDLTDTRYF
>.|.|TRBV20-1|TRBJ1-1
TGCAGTGCTAGAGATTGGGGGGGTCCTCCGGAAGCTTTCTTT
CSARDWGGPPEAFF
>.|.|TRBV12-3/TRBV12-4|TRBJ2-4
TGTGCCAGCAGCCCTGGGGATTTGGGCAAAAACATTCAGTACTTC
CASSPGDLGKNIQYF
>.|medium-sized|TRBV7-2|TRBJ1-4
TGTGCCAGCAGTCCGGGTAGGGCTAATGAAAAACTGTTTTTT
CASSPGRANEKLFF
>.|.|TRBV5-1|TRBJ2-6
TGCGCCAGCAGCTTAACAGCTAACTCTGGGTCCAACGTCCTGACCTTC
CASSLTANSGSNVLTF
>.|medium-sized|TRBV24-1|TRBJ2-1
TGTGCCACGGCCGGAGACAGTGGCTCCGGGCAGTTCTTC
CATAGDSGSGQFF
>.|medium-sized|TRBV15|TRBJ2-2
TGTGCCACCAGCCGGACGACAGGGAACACCGGGGAGCTGTTTTTT
CATSRTTGNTGELFF
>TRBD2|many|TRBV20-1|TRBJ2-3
TGCAGTGCTCAGACTAGCGGGGACCCCACAGATACGCAGTATTTT
CSAQTSGDPTDTQYF
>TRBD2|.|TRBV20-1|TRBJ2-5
TGCAGTGCTAGAGATCCGGGACTAGCGGGAGAGACCCAGTACTTC
CSARDPGLAGETQYF
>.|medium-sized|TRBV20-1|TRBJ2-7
TGCAGTGCTAGCCGGGACAATCGGGAGCAGTACTTC
CSASRDNREQYF
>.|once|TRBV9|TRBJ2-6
TGTGCCAGCAGTTTTATTTTCAGGGGCGCTGGGGCCAACGTCCTGACTTTC
CASSFIFRGAGANVLTF
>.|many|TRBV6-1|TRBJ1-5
TGTGCCAGCAGTGAAGAACCTGGCAATCAGCCCCAGCATTTT
CASSEEPGNQPQHF
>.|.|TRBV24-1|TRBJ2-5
TGTGCCACCAGTGTCGGGGGAGCCCAAGAGACCCAGTACTTC
CATSVGGAQETQYF
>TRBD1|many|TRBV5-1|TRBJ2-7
TGCGCCAGCAGCTTAAGGGCGGGACAGGGCTCCTACGAGCAGTACTTC
CASSLRAGQGSYEQYF
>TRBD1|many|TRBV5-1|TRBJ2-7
TGCGCCAGCAGCCGTGGCCAGGGACAGATCTACGAGCAGTACTTC
CASSRGQGQIYEQYF
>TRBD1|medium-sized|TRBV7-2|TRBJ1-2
TGTGCCAGCAGCTTAGAGGGGACAGGGGGCTACCGTGGCTACACCTTC
CASSLEGTGGYRGYTF
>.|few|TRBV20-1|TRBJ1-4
TGCAGTGCTCCTCTCGGCGGAAAACTGTTTTTT
CSAPLGGKLFF
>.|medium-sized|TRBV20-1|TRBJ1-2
TGCAGTGCAGCAGGGGAGACACACTATGGCTACACCTTC
CSAAGETHYGYTF
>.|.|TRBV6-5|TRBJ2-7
TGTGCCAGCAGTTACTCGGGGCAGGGACCCTACGAGCAGTACTTC
CASSYSGQGPYEQYF
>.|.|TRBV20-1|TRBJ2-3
TGCAGCACAGATACGCAGTATTTT
CSTDTQYF
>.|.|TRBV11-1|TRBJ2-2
TGTGCCAGCAGCTTTTTTTGGGGCCACGACGAGATTACTACGAACACCGGGGAGCTGTTTTTT
CASSFFWGHDEITTNTGELFF
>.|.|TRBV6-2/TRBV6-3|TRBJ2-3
TGTGCCAGCACCTTACTGGGTACGCAGTATTTT
CASTLLGTQYF